The clone carrying this T cell receptor beta chain was recorded many times. V shed 5 bases and J shed 5 bases, with 16 bases lying between them. Per the germline V gene, CDR1 is DFQATT and CDR2 is SNEGSKA (reference sequence). The length of the CDR3 is 14 residues. This entry belongs to a study of neurological immune-mediated disorders. One entry per CDR3 protein results from TCRdb running MiXCR on the 5' RACE reads. This sample carries tens of thousands of distinct CDR3 sequences, around 5.2% of them seen once, and the ten largest clones take around 6.8%. It was from 2 million PBMCs stored at -80 C that the unsorted libraries were obtained.

Sample: PBMCs. This receptor was taken from a man between 18 and 35 years old with multiple sclerosis. The gene calls are TRBV20-1 and TRBJ2-1; D is possibly TRBD2 (5 bases). This CDR3 reads CSAPRPPEDNEQFF. The CDR3 DNA is TGCAGTGCTCCAAGGCCTCCGGAGGACAATGAGCAGTTCTTC.